These 5 T cell receptor beta chains share one sample of origin, sequenced in a study of T cell changes during pregnancy in multiple sclerosis. The data were produced by immunoSEQ multiplex PCR, yet TCRdb's version contains in-frame clones alone and is incomplete. This sample has tens of thousands of clones, with around 93% found just once. Sequenced material: peripheral blood, taken in the first trimester of pregnancy. The source is a female donor with multiple sclerosis, enrolled in a pregnancy study.

V and J are TRBV5-1 and TRBJ2-7, with TRBD1 matching over 7 bases. This CDR3 has 14 amino acids. Germline CDR1 and CDR2: SGHRS and YFSETQ. The ends lost 4 bases at V and 7 bases at J; junction bases unmatched: 11. CDR3 DNA: TGCGCCAGCAGCCCCACGACAGGGACGAGAGAGCAGTACTTC. This encodes CASSPTTGTREQYF.

V usage is TRBV4-2 and J usage is TRBJ1-1; TRBD1 might be the D (6 bases). The V end lost 0 bases, the J end lost 5 bases, and 13 bases lay between the germline ends. The CDR3 extends over 15 amino acids. Germline-derived CDR1 and CDR2 are LGHNA and YNFKEQ. CDR3 coding DNA: TGTGCCAGCAGCCAAGATTACAGGGTGGGGACTGAAGCTTTCTTT. Its translation is CASSQDYRVGTEAFF.

The V and J genes are TRBV11-1 and TRBJ2-2; 8 bases align to TRBD1. This CDR3 contains 14 residues. J was trimmed by 6 bases and V by 4 bases; bases with no gene match: 4. The V gene's germline CDR1 is SGHAT and CDR2 FQDESV (reference sequence). The CDR3 sequence: CASSSTTGAGELFF. The CDR3 DNA follows: TGTGCCAGCAGCTCAACGACAGGGGCCGGGGAGCTGTTTTTT.

The V and J genes are TRBV12-5 and TRBJ2-7; 9 bases agree with TRBD1. Germline lookup yields CDR1 LGHNT and CDR2 FRNRAP. The V gene end was trimmed by 4 bases and the J gene end by 6 bases; junction bases not matched to a gene: 4. The CDR3 has 13 residues. CDR3 protein: CASGYGTGTEQYF. As DNA, the CDR3 is TGTGCTAGTGGTTATGGGACAGGGACCGAGCAGTACTTC.

V usage is TRBV28 and J usage is TRBJ1-3; D uncertain. This CDR3 has 15 residues. CDR1 and CDR2 from the germline V gene are MDHEN and SYDVKM. V was shortened by 6 bases and J by 2 bases, with 14 bases between the two germline ends. In DNA form, the CDR3 reads TGTGCCAGCAGCTCGACTTTCTTGGCTGGAAACACCATATATTTT. Its protein is CASSSTFLAGNTIYF.